Described below is a single T cell receptor (beta chain) sequence and its context. This specimen belongs to a study of blood T cell repertoires in COVID-19. Study details: The United States, Italy and Spain provided the acute and convalescent COVID-19 samples. T cells, B-cell-depleted T cells, or PBMCs supplied cDNA or gDNA.

V lost 5 bases, J lost 5 bases, and 12 bases lay in between. Germline values: CDR1 SEHNR, CDR2 FQNEAQ (reference sequence). This CDR3 has 14 amino acids. As handled by the study authors: Reference gene primer amplification gave estimated nucleated cell counts. Clones were read by immunoSEQ multiplex PCR, and TCRdb kept only the in-frame ones, dropping some. V and J calls and clone size come straight from that table; D and trimming were deduced from the DNA. Found here are tens of thousands of clones, approximately 88% of them singletons; the top ten hold approximately 23%. The sample comprised peripheral blood. The sequence derives from a man older than 75 with active or convalescent COVID-19. The rearrangement joins TRBV7-9 to TRBJ1-4, with D possibly TRBD1 on 5 matching bases. CDR3 loop: CASSPVRGNEKLFF. The CDR3 region has the DNA TGTGCCAGCAGCCCAGTAAGGGGAAATGAAAAACTGTTTTTT.